The 30 T cell receptor beta chains given below trace back to one sample, sequenced in a study of identical twins. TCRdb independently ran MiXCR on the 5' RACE reads; one entry per CDR3 protein. The table includes approximately 210,000 distinct CDR3 sequences, around a tenth detected once. The sample comprised memory (CD45RO+) T cells sorted from blood. These receptors were collected from a woman aged 18-30 years in good health.

The chain recombines TRBV20-1 with TRBJ2-5, with 7 bases lining up with TRBD1. Germline loops: CDR1 DFQATT, CDR2 SNEGSKA (reference sequence). Trimming took 2 bases from V and 9 from J; bases not matched to a gene: 9. The length of the CDR3 is 13 residues. The CDR3 region is CSARYGTVKSQYF. CDR3 DNA: TGCAGTGCTAGATACGGGACAGTGAAGTCCCAGTACTTC.

This clonotype was seen a handful of times. V usage is TRBV12-3 or TRBV12-4 and J usage is TRBJ2-7; 13 bases are a match to TRBD2. V lost 5 bases to trimming and J lost 6 bases; unmatched junction nucleotides: 4. CDR3 length: 14 amino acids. CDR3 sequence: CASSTSGGAGEQYF. The CDR3 DNA follows: TGTGCCAGCAGTACTAGCGGGGGGGCGGGCGAGCAGTACTTC.

The chain is built from TRBV18 and TRBJ2-3, with no clear D. The CDR3 is 14 amino acids. V was trimmed by 3 bases and J by 1 base, leaving 8 bases between them. Germline V CDR1 and CDR2: KGHSH, LQKENI. In DNA, the CDR3 is TGTGCCAGCTCACCGAAGGGCGGCACAGATACGCAGTATTTT. Translating gives CASSPKGGTDTQYF.

This clonotype turned up a few times. This chain connects TRBV6-1 to TRBJ1-4; possible D gene TRBD1, 5 bases. The CDR3 totals 14 residues. Germline CDR1 and CDR2: MNHNS and SASEGT. V lost 5 bases and J lost 3, with 10 bases in between. The CDR3 loop is CASSMTVANEKLFF. CDR3 DNA sequence: TGTGCCAGCAGTATGACAGTAGCTAATGAAAAACTGTTTTTT.

This chain uses TRBV6-2 or TRBV6-3 with TRBJ2-3, with TRBD1 matching over 8 bases. The CDR3 spans 14 residues. The V gene end was trimmed by 8 bases and the J gene end by 1 base; junction bases not matched to a gene: 5. Germline V gene lookup returns CDR1 MNHEY and CDR2 SVGEGT. The CDR3 loop is CASLPGGGTDTQYF. The CDR3 nucleotides read TGTGCCAGCCTCCCAGGGGGCGGCACAGATACGCAGTATTTT.

The table lists this clonotype with many counts. This chain connects TRBV29-1 to TRBJ2-3, with 8 bases aligning to TRBD1. The CDR3 extends over 14 amino acids. Losses at the gene ends were 5 bases for V and 6 bases for J; bases not matched to a gene: 10. CDR1 SQVTM and CDR2 ANQGSEA come from the germline V gene. The CDR3 DNA reads TGCAGCGTTTCCCAGGGGGCGGTCCGGGATACGCAGTATTTT. This encodes CSVSQGAVRDTQYF.

This chain joins TRBV7-9 and TRBJ2-1, with 15 bases aligning to TRBD2. CDR1 and CDR2 from the germline V gene are SEHNR and FQNEAQ (reference sequence). This CDR3 contains 16 residues. Trimming at V came to 5 bases and at J to 10 bases, leaving 9 bases not matched to a gene. CDR3 DNA sequence: TGTGCCAGCAGCAACCCCGCGGGACTAGCGGGGGGAGAGCAGTTCTTC. It codes for CASSNPAGLAGGEQFF.

This clonotype was counted only a few times. The gene calls are TRBV29-1 and TRBJ2-1; D not resolved. V lost 4 bases and J lost 1, with 17 bases in between. Germline loops: CDR1 SQVTM, CDR2 ANQGSEA. The CDR3 contains 16 residues. The CDR3 DNA is TGCAGCGTTGTGTCTAGGGAAAGTGGATCCTACAATGAGCAGTTCTTC. As protein: CSVVSRESGSYNEQFF.

This chain joins TRBV5-1 and TRBJ2-5; 10 bases fit TRBD2. V was clipped by 0 bases and J by 7 bases; unmatched bases: 12. The CDR3 runs to 17 residues. Germline V gives CDR1 SGHRS, CDR2 YFSETQ. In DNA form, the CDR3 reads TGCGCCAGCAGCTTGGCCGGGACTAGCGATCCCGCCGGGACCCAGTACTTC. The encoded protein is CASSLAGTSDPAGTQYF.

There are many counts of this clonotype. The chain couples TRBV12-3 or TRBV12-4 to TRBJ1-1, with 7 bases identical to TRBD1. The CDR3 sequence is 14 residues long. V trimming: 6 bases; J trimming: 3 bases; junction bases outside the gene matches: 7. CDR3 DNA: TGTGCCAGCAGCCACACAGGGGTTTACACTGAAGCTTTCTTT. It encodes CASSHTGVYTEAFF.

The J gene is TRBJ2-2, the V gene TRBV20-1; 12 bases agree with TRBD2. V was clipped by 1 base and J by 0 bases; unmatched bases: 3. From germline, CDR1 is DFQATT and CDR2 SNEGSKA (reference sequence). The CDR3 covers 17 residues. CDR3 DNA sequence: TGCAGTGCTAGAGGGCTAGCGGGAGGGGCGAACACCGGGGAGCTGTTTTTT. It translates to CSARGLAGGANTGELFF.

This clonotype was seen a few times. V is TRBV3-1 and J is TRBJ2-1, with D possibly matching TRBD1 (6 bases). Germline CDR1 reads LGHDT; CDR2 reads YNNKEL (reference sequence). The CDR3 spans 14 residues. V was pared by 4 bases and J by 5 bases, with 12 bases between. The chain's CDR3 is CASSRGQFNNEQFF. CDR3 DNA sequence: TGTGCCAGCAGCCGTGGACAGTTTAACAATGAGCAGTTCTTC.

Only a few counts were recorded for this clonotype. This chain links TRBV20-1 with TRBJ2-5, with 8 bases aligning to TRBD2. Losses at the gene ends were 3 bases for V and 5 bases for J; bases not matched to a gene: 5. The length of the CDR3 is 13 residues. Germline CDR1 DFQATT, CDR2 SNEGSKA (reference sequence). The CDR3 sequence is CSASGGALETQYF. The CDR3 DNA reads as TGCAGTGCTAGCGGGGGGGCCCTCGAGACCCAGTACTTC.

This chain uses TRBV2 with TRBJ2-3; 9 bases match TRBD2. The V and J ends lost 6 bases and 1 base, in that order; junction bases with no gene match: 8. The CDR3 loop spans 16 amino acids. Germline V CDR1 and CDR2: SNHLY, FYNNEI. CDR3: CASRGGLAPRTDTQYF. DNA of the CDR3: TGTGCCAGCAGGGGGGGACTAGCACCCCGCACAGATACGCAGTATTTT.

The chain links TRBV6-5 to TRBJ2-2, with 9 bases aligning to TRBD2. Germline CDR1 is MNHEY and CDR2 is SVGAGI. This CDR3 spans 14 amino acids. Trimming at V came to 4 bases and at J to 7 bases, leaving 4 bases not matched to a gene. The CDR3 sequence: CASSLGLAIGELFF. CDR3 coding DNA: TGTGCCAGCAGTTTGGGACTAGCCATCGGGGAGCTGTTTTTT.

Ten or more counts support this clonotype. The V call is TRBV29-1, the J call TRBJ1-3; D gene ambiguous. Germline-derived CDR1 and CDR2 are SQVTM and ANQGSEA. This CDR3 has 11 amino acids. Trimming took off 6 bases at V and 4 bases at J, with 7 bases between the two ends. The CDR3 protein is CSVSPGNTIYF. Written as DNA, the CDR3 is TGCAGCGTCTCTCCCGGAAACACCATATATTTT.

This clonotype showed up many times. V is TRBV11-2 and J is TRBJ2-3, with D hard to call. The length of the CDR3 is 13 residues. V gave up 6 bases and J gave up 1 base, with 8 bases separating them. Germline loops: CDR1 SGHAT, CDR2 FQNNGV. The CDR3, as DNA: TGTGCCAGCAGACTTGAGGGCACAGATACGCAGTATTTT. It is translated as CASRLEGTDTQYF.

There are many counts of this clonotype. The chain carries TRBV5-6 and TRBJ1-1; possibly TRBD1 for D (6 bases). This CDR3 has 14 residues. The ends were cut back, 0 bases at V and 4 bases at J, with 10 bases in the middle. The germline V gene has CDR1 SGHDT and CDR2 YYEEEE. The DNA for the CDR3 is TGTGCCAGCAGCTTGGATAGGGGGGGCACTGAAGCTTTCTTT. Its translation: CASSLDRGGTEAFF.

CDR3 protein: CASSGDLSENEQFF. CDR3 DNA sequence: TGTGCCAGCAGCGGTGACCTCTCGGAAAATGAGCAGTTCTTC. The chain joins TRBV5-4 to TRBJ2-1, with D unresolved. The V end was cut by 4 bases, the J end by 7 bases, with 15 bases between. The CDR3 totals 14 residues. CDR1 is SGHNT and CDR2 is YYREEE in the germline V gene (reference sequence).

This clonotype was observed a few times. The rearrangement uses TRBV11-3 and TRBJ2-1, with TRBD2 matching 7 bases. Trimming at V came to 3 bases and at J to 5 bases, leaving 7 bases not matched to a gene. The CDR3 spans 15 residues. Germline V gene lookup returns CDR1 SGHNT and CDR2 YENEEA. The CDR3 reads CASSFPGLFNNEQFF. In nucleotides, the CDR3 is TGTGCCAGCAGCTTCCCGGGACTATTTAACAATGAGCAGTTCTTC.

The V and J genes are TRBV7-9 and TRBJ2-7, with D maybe TRBD1 (6 bases). CDR1 is SEHNR, CDR2 FQNEAQ, per germline (reference sequence). V was cut by 1 base and J by 5 bases, with 21 bases left in between. This CDR3 is 17 amino acids long. This chain's CDR3 is CASSLGEQGPARDEQYF. Written as DNA, the CDR3 is TGTGCCAGCAGCTTAGGGGAACAGGGCCCTGCTCGGGACGAGCAGTACTTC.

In its sample, this clonotype was seen a few times. The rearrangement joins TRBV20-1 to TRBJ2-1; 11 bases agree with TRBD2. Germline CDR1 DFQATT, CDR2 SNEGSKA (reference sequence). J gave up 4 bases and V 6 bases, and 8 bases lay outside the gene matches. The CDR3 totals 15 residues. CDR3 region: CSAVGSSGGYNEQFF. The CDR3 nucleotides are TGCAGTGCCGTCGGCTCTAGCGGGGGGTACAATGAGCAGTTCTTC.

This chain uses TRBV9 with TRBJ1-2; 10 nucleotides align to TRBD1. The CDR3 runs to 15 residues. From germline, CDR1 is SGDLS and CDR2 YYNGEE. The J segment lost 8 bases and the V segment lost 0 bases, leaving 7 bases of the junction unmatched. The CDR3 DNA reads as TGTGCCAGCAGCGTAGCCACACTGACAGGGGGCGGCTACACCTTC. Its translation: CASSVATLTGGGYTF. Based on the CDR3 plus reference TRBV9 and TRBJ1-2, the full variable domain is DSGVTQTPKHLITATGQRVTLRCSPRSGDLSVYWYQQSLDQGLQFLIQYYNGEERAKGNILERFSAQQFPDLHSELNLSSLELGDSALYFCASSVATLTGGGYTFGSGTRLTVV.

This clonotype was seen many times. This rearrangement joins TRBV5-1 to TRBJ1-1; no definite D call. The V end was cut by 2 bases, the J end by 1 base, with 6 bases between. The CDR3 has 13 residues. The germline V gene encodes CDR1 SGHRS and CDR2 YFSETQ. In nucleotides, the CDR3 is TGCGCCAGCAGCTTATCGGCGAACACTGAAGCTTTCTTT. Its translation: CASSLSANTEAFF.

This sequence joins TRBV12-3 or TRBV12-4 and TRBJ2-2; TRBD2 agrees at 7 bases. V was clipped by 4 bases and J by 0 bases; unmatched bases: 5. This CDR3 comprises 16 residues. CDR3 region: CASSYSSGANTGELFF. The CDR3 DNA follows: TGTGCCAGCAGTTACTCTAGCGGAGCGAACACCGGGGAGCTGTTTTTT.

This clonotype appeared a few times. The chain is built from TRBV11-2 and TRBJ2-1; D is ambiguous. Trimming removed 6 bases at V and 0 bases at J, with 12 bases between. The germline CDR1 and CDR2 sequences are SGHAT and FQNNGV. CDR3 size: 15 residues. The CDR3 sequence is CASRSGYSSYNEQFF. The CDR3 DNA sequence: TGTGCCAGCAGGTCCGGGTACAGCTCCTACAATGAGCAGTTCTTC. Looking up the rest from reference TRBV11-2 and TRBJ2-1 gives the full variable domain: EAGVAQSPRYKIIEKRQSVAFWCNPISGHATLYWYQQILGQGPKLLIQFQNNGVVDDSQLPKDRFSAERLKGVDSTLKIQPAKLEDSAVYLCASRSGYSSYNEQFFGPGTRLTVL.

This clonotype was seen a few times. The chain combines TRBV9 with TRBJ2-2; D gene uncertain. CDR3 size: 14 residues. Germline V lookup: CDR1 SGDLS, CDR2 YYNGEE. Trimming shortened V by 2 bases and J by 3 bases, and 8 bases separated the two germline ends. As DNA, the CDR3 is TGTGCCAGCAGCGTTGACACCGACACCGGGGAGCTGTTTTTT. Its translation is CASSVDTDTGELFF.

This clonotype was found a few times. The chain links TRBV7-9 to TRBJ2-3; D is possibly TRBD1 or TRBD2 (6 bases each). Trimming removed 3 bases from V and 2 bases from J, with 9 bases in between. Germline values: CDR1 SEHNR, CDR2 FQNEAQ (reference sequence). The CDR3 is 14 residues long. DNA for the CDR3: TGTGCCAGCAGCTTTTCGGGGGCCACAGATACGCAGTATTTT. Protein product: CASSFSGATDTQYF.

The rearrangement uses TRBV12-3 or TRBV12-4 and TRBJ1-4; weak D call: TRBD1 (5 bases). The CDR3 extends over 15 amino acids. V lost 1 base and J lost 3, with 9 bases in between. The CDR3 is CASSLGGEANEKLFF. CDR3 in DNA: TGTGCCAGCAGTTTAGGAGGGGAGGCTAATGAAAAACTGTTTTTT.

The chain uses TRBV30 and TRBJ2-7; the match to TRBD2 covers 9 bases. CDR3 length: 15 amino acids. Trimming removed 5 bases from V and 4 bases from J; junction bases left unmatched: 12. From germline, CDR1 is GTSNPN and CDR2 SVGIG (reference sequence). Here the CDR3 reads CAWVPGAGGPYEQYF. DNA for the CDR3: TGTGCCTGGGTCCCCGGGGCGGGAGGGCCGTACGAGCAGTACTTC.